The T cell receptor beta chain described here comes from a study of T-cell memory formation after mild COVID-19. Study-wide points: That cross-reactive memory joined was suggested by some responding clones appearing in pre-infection memory.

With regard to this clonotype: Its antigen is not known.

V lost 4 bases and J 5 bases, leaving 8 bases between the germline ends. Germline CDR1 reads SQVTM; CDR2 reads ANQGSEA. The CDR3 spans 11 residues. One entry per CDR3 protein results from TCRdb running MiXCR on the 5' RACE reads. In the table there are 250,000 to 350,000 distinct CDR3 sequences, 15% of which are singletons. The gene calls are TRBV29-1 and TRBJ2-5; possibly TRBD2 for D (5 bases). This sequence was found in a man younger than 35 who had mild COVID-19 (a few samples of this study predate the infection). Cell type and time point are not known. The sequenced sample consisted of PBMCs or a T cell subset sorted from them (not recorded which). CDR3 protein: CSVGPGETQYF. The DNA of the CDR3 is TGCAGCGTTGGTCCGGGGGAGACCCAGTACTTC. The full variable domain, in which reference TRBV29-1 and TRBJ2-5 provide the parts outside the CDR3, is SAVISQKPSRDICQRGTSLTIQCQVDSQVTMMFWYRQQPGQSLTLIATANQGSEATYESGFVIDKFPISRPNLTFSTLTVSNMSPEDSSIYLCSVGPGETQYFGPGTRLLVL.